One sample yielded the 9 T cell receptor beta chains listed below, sequenced in a study of blood T cell repertoires in COVID-19. Assay: immunoSEQ multiplex PCR; the TCRdb copy retains only in-frame clones and omits some. The sample has roughly 59,000 clones, about four fifths seen once. The sequenced sample was peripheral blood. The source of these receptors is a human donor in a cohort sampled during active COVID-19.

The chain joins TRBV6-6 to TRBJ2-1; 9 bases agree with TRBD1. The V gene end was trimmed by 6 bases and the J gene end by 5 bases; junction bases not matched to a gene: 11. Germline assignment: CDR1 MNHNY and CDR2 SVGAGI (reference sequence). This CDR3 has 16 residues. CDR3 bases: TGTGCCAGCAGACCCCCCGGGACAGGGATAAACAATGAGCAGTTCTTC. Protein: CASRPPGTGINNEQFF.

The V and J genes are TRBV7-9 and TRBJ1-1, with D unresolved. Germline V gives CDR1 SEHNR, CDR2 FQNEAQ (reference sequence). V dropped 4 bases and J dropped 1 base, with 10 bases sitting between them. The CDR3 is 14 amino acids. The CDR3 sequence: CASSYRGANTEAFF. CDR3 DNA: TGTGCCAGCAGCTATCGGGGAGCGAACACTGAAGCTTTCTTT.

This clone showed up just once. The chain recombines TRBV2 with TRBJ1-5; no reliable D call. Trimming took 3 bases from V and 5 from J, leaving 11 bases between them. Germline CDR1 and CDR2: SNHLY and FYNNEI. This CDR3 spans 14 amino acids. The CDR3 sequence: CASSDKTGDQPQHF. In nucleotides, the CDR3 is TGTGCCAGCAGTGATAAGACGGGAGATCAGCCCCAGCATTTT.

The chain carries TRBV2 and TRBJ2-1; D is unresolved. Looked up from germline, CDR1 is SNHLY and CDR2 is FYNNEI. This CDR3 has 14 residues. V was pared by 1 base and J by 0 bases, with 4 bases between. The CDR3 sequence is CASSEDSSYNEQFF. For the CDR3, the DNA is TGTGCCAGCAGTGAAGACTCCTCCTACAATGAGCAGTTCTTC.

The rearrangement joins TRBV5-1 to TRBJ2-7, with 9 bases matching TRBD1. The CDR3 totals 15 residues. Germline CDR1 and CDR2: SGHRS and YFSETQ. The trim removed 4 bases at V and 0 bases at J, leaving 5 bases unmatched. CDR3: CASSRGQGISYEQYF. The CDR3 DNA sequence: TGCGCCAGCAGCCGGGGACAGGGCATCTCCTACGAGCAGTACTTC.

The chain combines TRBV19 with TRBJ1-1; no reliable D call. The CDR3 length is 16 residues. Per the germline V gene, CDR1 is LNHDA and CDR2 is SQIVND (reference sequence). The V and J ends lost 3 bases and 0 bases respectively, with 14 bases between them. CDR3 bases: TGTGCCAGTAGTATTCTGCGGGGTCACATGAACACTGAAGCTTTCTTT. Amino acid sequence: CASSILRGHMNTEAFF.

The CDR3 reads CASSLDSGNYGYTF. CDR3 sequence (DNA): TGTGCCAGCAGCTTGGACTCGGGTAACTATGGCTACACCTTC. This chain joins TRBV5-5 and TRBJ1-2; unclear D gene. The V end lost 0 bases, the J end lost 1 base, and 7 bases lay between the germline ends. There are 14 residues in the CDR3. The germline V gene has CDR1 SGHKS and CDR2 YYEKEE (reference sequence).

The chain carries TRBV6-5 and TRBJ1-2, with 7 bases that match TRBD1. In germline, CDR1 is MNHEY, CDR2 SVGAGI. This CDR3 is built from 14 residues. V shed 7 bases and J 3 bases; nucleotides not matched to a gene: 8. The CDR3 DNA follows: TGTGCCAGCAACCCACAGGGGTCTGACTATGGCTACACCTTC. This translates into CASNPQGSDYGYTF.

Of note for this clone: Other nucleotide sequences from this sample produce the same CDR3. This chain connects TRBV5-1 to TRBJ2-5; the D gene is possibly TRBD2 (5 bases). The CDR3 has 12 residues. V dropped 5 bases and J dropped 4 bases, with 9 bases sitting between them. Looked up from germline, CDR1 is SGHRS and CDR2 is YFSETQ. The CDR3 sequence: CASSPRGETQYF. The CDR3 DNA reads TGCGCCAGCAGTCCACGGGGAGAGACCCAGTACTTC.